This TCR beta chain was found in a study of T cells in Graves' hyperthyroidism and ophthalmopathy. Background on the study: The initial diagnosis was the point when peripheral blood was collected, ahead of any treatment.

Trimming shortened V by 8 bases and J by 4 bases, and 8 bases separated the two germline ends. In germline, CDR1 is SNHLY, CDR2 FYNNEI. The CDR3 is 12 residues long. This clonotype has more than one count but fewer than ten. Its cognate antigen is unknown. General study results and limits: Most clonotypes expanded in the thyroid (above 0.001) were also present in blood.

Regions amplified from RNA transcripts were the TCR beta CDR3 regions. HTBI primers were used for first-round RT-PCR of the TCR CDR3. TCRdb fed the multiplex PCR reads into MiXCR, producing one record per CDR3 protein. This table holds about 760,000 distinct CDR3 sequences, 30% to 40% found once. This sequence was found in a woman between 40 and 50 years old with Graves' hyperthyroidism. Sequences were obtained from blood. The chain employs TRBV2 and TRBJ2-2; D is perhaps TRBD1 (5 bases). The CDR3 loop is CASQGITGELFF. The CDR3 nucleotides read TGTGCCAGCCAGGGTATCACCGGGGAGCTGTTTTTT.